This TCR beta chain stems from a study of blood T cells in healthy people across ages. Extraction of total RNA produced a minimum of 5.5 micrograms from each sample. Combining a sample-barcoded 5' primer with a J-beta primer mix, a second PCR ran for roughly 7 to 12 cycles. Via MiXCR, TCRdb re-called the 5' RACE reads, giving one row per CDR3 protein. Here the sample spans about 580,000 distinct CDR3 sequences, 40% to 55% being singletons. Study findings and constraints: PBMCs were not sorted, which prevented a conclusive comparison of naive versus antigen-experienced cells.

V dropped 1 base and J dropped 0 bases, with 9 bases sitting between them. CDR3 length equals 15 residues. Germline CDR1 is MNHEY and CDR2 is SMNVEV (reference sequence). To note about this clonotype: Its antigen is undetermined.

The gene calls are TRBV27 and TRBJ1-2; the D is unclear. The sequenced sample consisted of blood. The TCR originated in an older man in good health. The CDR3 coding sequence is TGTGCCAGCAGTTTATTAGGAAATACTAACTATGGCTACACCTTC. Amino acid sequence: CASSLLGNTNYGYTF.